This T cell receptor beta chain was documented in a study of cytomegalovirus exposure and HLA in healthy donors. Data came from immunoSEQ multiplex PCR; TCRdb stores just in-frame clones and leaves some out. The table shows about 220,000 clones, with over 70% occurring only once. There are 11 residues in the CDR3. The germline V gene encodes CDR1 SNHLY and CDR2 FYNNEI. V was trimmed by 6 bases and J by 7 bases, leaving 9 bases between them. The study, taken as a whole, reports: There were some 150 TCR beta chains listed as cytomegalovirus-associated. It was confirmed in vitro that a few of the CMV-associated chains were specific for CMV antigens. In the 90 to 150 validation repertoires, under 95% of cluster scores exceeded 0, per a later analysis. For most TCR sequences rarity was the rule, although some public TCRs occurred in many donors.

Regarding this clone: Its antigen is unidentified.

The chain joins TRBV2 to TRBJ1-2; D not resolved. The material sequenced was PBMCs. The origin of this receptor is a woman aged 25-40 years in good health and CMV-seropositive. CDR3 sequence: CASRGPFGYTF. The CDR3 nucleotides are TGTGCCAGCAGGGGCCCGTTTGGCTACACCTTC.